Listed here are 9 T cell receptor beta chains from one sample, sequenced in a study of T cells after yellow fever vaccination. Each CDR3 protein gets one entry after TCRdb re-called the 5' RACE reads with MiXCR. The sample includes some 300,000 distinct CDR3 sequences, roughly 7.5% of them seen just once. The sequencing here drew on PBMCs, taken roughly 45 days after the first yellow fever vaccination. The source is a man between 18 and 35 years old who received the YFV17D yellow fever vaccine.

In its sample, this clonotype was seen a few times. The chain links TRBV6-2 or TRBV6-3 to TRBJ2-7, with D hard to call. The CDR3 length is 12 residues. V was clipped by 6 bases and J by 4 bases, with 10 bases between them. Germline V gene lookup returns CDR1 MNHEY and CDR2 SVGEGT. The CDR3 is CASSATLYEQYV. The DNA of the CDR3 is TGTGCCAGCAGCGCTACTTTATACGAGCAGTACGTC.

The sample holds a few counts of this clonotype. V gene TRBV18 combines with J gene TRBJ2-5; unclear D gene. V was shortened by 1 base and J by 5 bases, with 14 bases between the two germline ends. Germline V gives CDR1 KGHSH, CDR2 LQKENI. The CDR3 contains 15 residues. CDR3 loop: CASSPLSQAQETQYF. The CDR3 region has the DNA TGTGCCAGCTCACCACTATCGCAGGCTCAGGAGACCCAGTACTTC.

In its sample, this clonotype was seen a few times. The chain links TRBV18 to TRBJ1-2; no reliable D call. There are 13 residues in the CDR3. Trimming took 1 base from V and 5 from J, leaving 8 bases between them. Looked up from germline, CDR1 is KGHSH and CDR2 is LQKENI. CDR3 sequence (DNA): TGTGCCAGCTCACCACGTGTCGAATATGGCTACACCTTC. This codes for CASSPRVEYGYTF.

This clonotype was counted between two and nine times. The chain is built from TRBV15 and TRBJ2-3; no reliable D call. Germline CDR1 is LNHNV and CDR2 is YYDKDF (reference sequence). The V gene lost 3 bases and the J gene lost 0 bases, with 7 bases spanning the gap. This CDR3 comprises 14 residues. The CDR3 sequence: CATSSSISTDTQYF. The CDR3 DNA follows: TGTGCCACCAGCAGCTCAATAAGCACAGATACGCAGTATTTT.

This clonotype came up many times. The V gene is TRBV7-2, the J gene TRBJ1-3; D perhaps matches TRBD1 (6 bases). The CDR3 runs to 16 residues. Germline assignment: CDR1 SGHTA and CDR2 FQGNSA. The V end was cut by 3 bases, the J end by 0 bases, with 12 bases between. The DNA of the CDR3 is TGTGCCAGCAGCTTGGGGGGGACAACCTCTGGAAACACCATATATTTT. Encoded protein: CASSLGGTTSGNTIYF.

This clonotype was detected only a few times. The J gene is TRBJ2-5, the V gene TRBV4-3; D not certain. The CDR3 has 15 residues. The V gene lost 2 bases and the J gene lost 0 bases, with 10 bases spanning the gap. Germline CDR1 and CDR2: LGHNA and YSLEER. DNA for the CDR3: TGCGCCAGCAGCCAATCGCCCACGTACCAAGAGACCCAGTACTTC. As protein: CASSQSPTYQETQYF.

In its sample, this clonotype was seen a few times. The V gene is TRBV6-1, the J gene TRBJ1-3; a weak D match, TRBD1 (5 bases). The ends were cut back, 3 bases at V and 2 bases at J, with 8 bases in the middle. Germline lookup yields CDR1 MNHNS and CDR2 SASEGT. This CDR3 comprises 14 residues. The CDR3 DNA reads TGTGCCAGCAGTGAGTTGGGGGCTGGAAACACCATATATTTT. It translates to CASSELGAGNTIYF.

This clonotype was observed a few times. Here the CDR3 reads CASSPTRWGTNYGYTF. CDR3 sequence (DNA): TGTGCCAGCAGCCCTACTAGGTGGGGCACTAACTATGGCTACACCTTC. The rearrangement links TRBV5-6 to TRBJ1-2, with a weak D call TRBD1 (5 bases). This CDR3 has 16 residues. V was cut by 4 bases and J by 0 bases, with 16 bases left in between. Germline CDR1 is SGHDT and CDR2 is YYEEEE.

The genes are TRBV7-3 and TRBJ2-5; D remains unclear. The CDR3 totals 16 residues. Germline CDR1 reads SGHTA; CDR2 reads FQGTGA. The V gene lost 0 bases and the J gene lost 0 bases, with 11 bases spanning the gap. For the CDR3, the DNA is TGTGCCAGCAGCTTAACCGGGTCCCTCTACCAAGAGACCCAGTACTTC. Encoded protein: CASSLTGSLYQETQYF.